This T cell receptor beta chain came from a study of T cells in Graves' hyperthyroidism and ophthalmopathy (dated by TCRdb to between 2018 and 2021). At the level of the whole study: To identify TCR V-J signatures that set the groups apart, the researchers used a discovery cohort of 95 to 100 patients, made up of roughly 45 with Graves' ophthalmopathy and approximately 57 with stable Graves' hyperthyroidism. Whether ophthalmopathy could be predicted prospectively was tested in an independent validation cohort made up of roughly 19 hyperthyroidism patients plus 17 patients who later progressed to ophthalmopathy. The roughly 91 discovery patients were randomly divided into training and test sets at a 7:3 ratio. Thyroid tissue and blood T-cell repertoires from six Graves' hyperthyroidism patients were also compared in the study. Following sampling, methimazole starting at 30 mg daily was given to hyperthyroidism patients, and high-dose intravenous methylprednisolone was given to ophthalmopathy patients. TCR Vbeta CDR3 sequencing of 140 or so peripheral blood samples (under 45 ophthalmopathy, 70 to 85 hyperthyroidism and some 17 progressor patients) is reported in the paper.

Points on this clonotype: There is no known antigen for this receptor. Nothing much larger sits one base from this clone, and base qualities are not available.

Amplification of TCR beta CDR3 regions was carried out from RNA transcripts. A first-round RT-PCR of the TCR CDR3 used the HTBI primer set with the Qiagen OneStep RT-PCR kit. A second multiplex PCR round built the libraries, followed by size selection and purification. The libraries were sequenced on an Illumina HiSeq2000 using paired-end 100 bp reads. As for how the authors treated the data: Raw data were processed with SOAPnuke, discarding reads with adapters, uncalled bases, mean Phred below 15, or no exact constant-primer or identifier match. High-quality paired reads were merged with COPE v1.2.5, and unique nucleotide sequences were defined as clonotypes. MiTCR v1.1 was used to align clonotypes to the IMGT TRBV, TRBD and TRBJ reference segments. Only V-J combinations with frequency above 0.0001, covering 99% to 99.2% of repertoires, were analysed. The TCS score was defined as F50 (clonal expansion) divided by E x V (chaos), with BLOSUM62-based TCRdist calculated between CDR3 peptides within each V-J. Welch's t-statistics and random forest reduced around 520 V-J features to 13, which were used in a naive Bayes classifier (R e1071). The Morisita-Horn index was used to measure how similar the thyroid and blood repertoires were. TCRdb redid the processing of the public reads, applying fastp at Q25 and MiXCR, and retained in-frame beta chains. Here each entry gathers all rows of one CDR3 protein and keeps the most common genes and DNA. The V and J calls and clone size are TCRdb's, not the authors'. The sample table lists about 570,000 distinct CDR3 sequences, roughly 46% of them with a count of one. The top ten constitute around a fifth of the sample.

General conclusions and limits of the study: A model built on a 13 V-J signature distinguished ophthalmopathy from stable hyperthyroidism, reaching around 88% sensitivity and around 82% specificity in cross-validation and 80%/75% in testing. Sample size was not statistically predetermined, and investigators were not blinded to group allocation. In validation, the model predicted progression to ophthalmopathy with just under 71% sensitivity and around 72% specificity, a median of around 6.6 months before onset. Blood samples also contained most of the expanded thyroid clonotypes (frequency above 0.001), which suggests that blood repertoires may reflect thyroid immune responses.

After removal of 0 bases from V and 5 bases from J, the junction retains 12 bases not matched to a gene. CDR1 and CDR2, per the germline V gene (reference sequence), are LGHDT and YNNKEL. Its CDR3 holds 18 amino acids, cysteine through phenylalanine. Of all the DNA, just the CDR3 is kept, 54 bases in frame from base 1. Exclusion was applied to patients with uncontrolled infections, other autoimmune diseases, pregnancy or lactation. Diagnoses were based on clinical symptoms, serum thyroxine and TRAb, thyroid ultrasound and orbital computed tomography. Total RNA was extracted using Trizol reagent, and RNA quality was assessed on an Agilent 2100 Bioanalyzer.

The sequencing input was peripheral blood or thyroid tissue (not recorded which). The TCR sequence derives from an adult woman with Graves' disease, either hyperthyroidism or ophthalmopathy (not recorded which). The sequence is built from TRBV3-1 and TRBJ2-2, with 7 middle bases fitting TRBD2. The CDR3 region: CASSQDGEGLGRTGELFF. The nucleotides are TGTGCCAGCAGCCAAGATGGGGAGGGACTTGGCCGGACCGGGGAGCTGTTTTTT.